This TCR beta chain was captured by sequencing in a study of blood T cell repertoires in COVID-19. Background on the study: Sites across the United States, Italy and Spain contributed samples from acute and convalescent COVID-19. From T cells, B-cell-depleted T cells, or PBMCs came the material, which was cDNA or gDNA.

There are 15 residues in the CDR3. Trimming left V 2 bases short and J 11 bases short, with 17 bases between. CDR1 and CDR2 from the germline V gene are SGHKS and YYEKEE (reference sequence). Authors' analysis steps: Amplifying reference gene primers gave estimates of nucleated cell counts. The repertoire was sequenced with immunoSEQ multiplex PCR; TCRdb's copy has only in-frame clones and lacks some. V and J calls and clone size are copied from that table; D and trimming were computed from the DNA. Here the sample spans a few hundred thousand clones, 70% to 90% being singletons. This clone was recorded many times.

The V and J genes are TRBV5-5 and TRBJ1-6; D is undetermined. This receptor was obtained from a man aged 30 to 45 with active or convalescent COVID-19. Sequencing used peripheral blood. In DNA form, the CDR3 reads TGTGCCAGCAGCTTCAGTCCCGAGGGCGCGGCACCCCTCCACTTT. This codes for CASSFSPEGAAPLHF.